This is a list of T cell receptor beta chains from one sample in a study of blood T cell repertoires in COVID-19. Profiling relied on immunoSEQ multiplex PCR, and the TCRdb table lists in-frame clones only, not all of them. The sample records about 160,000 clones, around 82% being singletons. Sequencing was performed on peripheral blood. The receptor source for this set is a man aged 55 to 70 with active or convalescent COVID-19. CDR3s include the opening cysteine and the closing phenylalanine or tryptophan.

TRBJ2-1 TRBV6-6 CASSYRGLPQDNEQFF
TRBJ1-5 TRBV28 CASRGTTGQGTNQPQHF
TRBJ1-4 TRBV4-1 CASSQGQGGHNEKLFF
TRBJ2-1 TRBV19 CASRGTSGAGSYNEQFF
TRBJ1-5 TRBV6-5 CASKNTGTTGQPQHF
TRBJ2-3 TRBV7-8 CASSFTSGGADTQYF
TRBJ2-5 TRBV5-5 CASSPIGGETQYF
TRBJ2-7 TRBV6-1 CASSEATAYEQYF
TRBJ2-3 TRBV11-2 CASTRGQFTDTQYF
TRBJ1-1 TRBV5-4 CASSLAGGMNTEAFF
TRBJ2-7 TRBV2 CASSETSVRASYEQYF
TRBJ1-6 TRBV5-1 CASGPGSSYNSPLHF
TRBJ2-1 TRBV5-1 CASSLALEGEQFF
TRBJ1-6 TRBV7-8 CASSTRDNYNSPLHF
TRBJ2-7 TRBV27 CASRTGFSYEQYF
TRBJ2-7 TRBV19 CASSIAGAYEQYF
TRBJ1-2 TRBV28 CASHRGGEDYGYTF
TRBJ1-4 TRBV28 CASSLLREKLFF
TRBJ2-7 TRBV9 CASSAGQQYEQYF
TRBJ2-2 TRBV4-1 CASSQPQGNGELFF
TRBJ1-5 TRBV19 CASSMFQGRGNQPQHF
TRBJ2-7 TRBV3-1/TRBV3-2 CASSQRGGGTYEQYF
TRBJ2-7 TRBV5-1 CASALVSGSQYF
TRBJ1-1 TRBV7-8 CASSPTILRDTEAFF
TRBJ2-1 TRBV19 CASSISWSYNEQFF
TRBJ2-6 TRBV2 CASSEEGAGANVLTF
TRBJ1-4 TRBV5-5 CASSLWGEAEKLFF
TRBJ2-7 TRBV2 CASRGLTSGEDEQYF
TRBJ2-7 TRBV11-2 CASSSRGLAGAYEQYF
TRBJ2-7 TRBV6-1 CASSERTDFYEQYF
TRBJ1-2 TRBV25-1 CASSPYRDLDGYTF
TRBJ1-2 TRBV10-3 CAISGTGGFGYTF